This T cell receptor beta chain came from a study of CD8 T cells in Susac syndrome. Peripheral blood CD8+ and CD4+ T cells were profiled by TCR beta sequencing. In the multiple sclerosis control group, patients were treatment-naive and had stable or active relapsing-remitting disease. After extraction with the RNeasy kit, about 0.5 to 1 ug of the RNA was reverse transcribed using random hexamers. TCRdb analysed the immunoSEQ multiplex PCR reads with MiXCR anew, one entry per CDR3 protein. The table has about 440,000 distinct CDR3 sequences, around 85% seen once; the top ten hold 0.09% to 0.15%. This CDR3 spans 15 amino acids. V lost 3 bases to trimming and J lost 3 bases, with 16 bases between them. Germline V gene lookup returns CDR1 SGHDT and CDR2 YYEEEE.

The sequenced sample was CD8+ T cells from PBMCs. V usage is TRBV5-6 and J usage is TRBJ2-7, with a possible D match to TRBD1 (6 bases). This clonotype originated in a human donor with multiple sclerosis. This CDR3 reads CASSSTRDNHYEQYF. The DNA of the CDR3 is TGTGCCAGCAGCTCTACCCGGGACAACCACTACGAGCAGTACTTC.